One sample yielded the 22 T cell receptor beta chains listed below, sequenced in a study of blood T cell repertoires in COVID-19. The table came from immunoSEQ multiplex PCR; TCRdb's copy has only in-frame clones and leaves some out. The table has approximately 250,000 clones, 90% seen once. Sequenced input: PBMCs or T cells enriched from blood (not recorded which). The source of these receptors is a woman aged 25 to 39 with acute COVID-19.

The chain has TRBV15 and TRBJ1-6, with unresolved D. The CDR3 totals 13 residues. Deletions cut 0 bases from V and 9 bases from J, with 6 bases between. The germline gives CDR1 LNHNV, CDR2 YYDKDF (reference sequence). The CDR3 nucleotides are TGTGCCACCAGCAGAGATTTCCGTTCACCCCTCCACTTT. Its protein is CATSRDFRSPLHF. Full variable domain (rest looked up from reference TRBV15 and TRBJ1-6): DAMVIQNPRYQVTQFGKPVTLSCSQTLNHNVMYWYQQKSSQAPKLLFHYYDKDFNNEADTPDNFQSRRPNTSFCFLDIRSPGLGDTAMYLCATSRDFRSPLHFGNGTRLTVT.

V and J are TRBV5-4 and TRBJ2-5, with TRBD2 matching over 8 bases. Per the germline V gene, CDR1 is SGHNT and CDR2 is YYREEE (reference sequence). The CDR3 length is 14 residues. V lost 2 bases, J lost 4 bases, and 4 bases stayed unmatched. As DNA, the CDR3 is TGTGCCAGCAGCTTACCAGCGGGAGTAGAGACCCAGTACTTC. Translating gives CASSLPAGVETQYF.

The chain joins TRBV7-9 to TRBJ2-7; 14 positions agree with TRBD2. The CDR3 length is 16 residues. Germline V gives CDR1 SEHNR, CDR2 FQNEAQ (reference sequence). V lost 5 bases, J lost 4 bases, and 7 bases stayed unmatched. The CDR3 here is CASSGGLAGDRYEQYF. As DNA, the CDR3 is TGTGCCAGCAGCGGGGGACTAGCGGGAGATCGGTACGAGCAGTACTTC. The full variable domain, completed using reference TRBV7-9 and TRBJ2-7, is DTGVSQNPRHKITKRGQNVTFRCDPISEHNRLYWYRQTLGQGPEFLTYFQNEAQLEKSRLLSDRFSAERPKGSFSTLEIQRTEQGDSAMYLCASSGGLAGDRYEQYFGPGTRLTVT.

This chain connects TRBV20-1 to TRBJ2-7; the D gene is possibly TRBD1 (6 bases). CDR1 and CDR2 from the germline V gene are DFQATT and SNEGSKA (reference sequence). The CDR3 has 11 amino acids. The V gene lost 3 bases and the J gene lost 12 bases, with 15 bases spanning the gap. In nucleotides, the CDR3 is TGCAGTGCTAGTGCCGGACAGCCTCCGTACTTC. Its translation is CSASAGQPPYF.

The chain recombines TRBV28 with TRBJ2-7; D may be TRBD1 (6 bases). Looked up from germline, CDR1 is MDHEN and CDR2 is SYDVKM. The CDR3 spans 14 residues. Trimming removed 10 bases from V and 7 bases from J, with 23 bases in between. The CDR3 DNA reads as TGTGCCATACCCCGGGACACGGATTCGGGGGAGCAGTACTTC. Its translation is CAIPRDTDSGEQYF. Full variable domain (outside the CDR3, taken from reference TRBV28 and TRBJ2-7): DVKVTQSSRYLVKRTGEKVFLECVQDMDHENMFWYRQDPGLGLRLIYFSYDVKMKEKGDIPEGYSVSREKKERFSLILESASTNQTSMYLCAIPRDTDSGEQYFGPGTRLTVT.

CDR3 protein: CASSPTGSGELFF. DNA for the CDR3: TGTGCCAGCTCACCTACAGGGTCCGGGGAGCTGTTTTTT. This rearrangement joins TRBV18 to TRBJ2-2; a weak D match, TRBD1 (6 bases). V lost 3 bases, J lost 6 bases, and 8 bases lay in between. CDR1 and CDR2 (germline): KGHSH, LQKENI. The CDR3 contains 13 residues.

This chain joins TRBV12-3 or TRBV12-4 and TRBJ2-3; D gene uncertain. Trimming shortened V by 6 bases and J by 6 bases, and 4 bases separated the two germline ends. The CDR3 is 10 residues long. CDR3 nucleotide sequence: TGTGCCAGCAGCGTGGATACGCAGTATTTT. It translates to CASSVDTQYF.

DNA for the CDR3: TGTGCCAGCAGTACCGGGACAGGACTCTACGAGCAGTACTTC. Translation gives CASSTGTGLYEQYF. The V gene is TRBV28, the J gene TRBJ2-7; TRBD1 aligns across 8 bases. Germline V gives CDR1 MDHEN, CDR2 SYDVKM. J lost 3 bases, V lost 5 bases, and 6 bases had no gene match. The CDR3 runs to 14 residues.

The chain uses TRBV19 and TRBJ2-3; 8 nucleotides align to TRBD2. V shed 1 base and J 6 bases; nucleotides not matched to a gene: 6. CDR3 length: 15 residues. CDR1 and CDR2 from the germline V gene are LNHDA and SQIVND (reference sequence). CDR3 sequence reads: CASSIAGGSSDTQYF. In DNA, the CDR3 is TGTGCCAGTAGTATAGCGGGAGGGTCGTCGGATACGCAGTATTTT.

The CDR3 coding sequence is TGTGCCAGCAGTTTACCGAAGCCCTGGACTGAAGCTTTCTTT. Translated, it gives CASSLPKPWTEAFF. This rearrangement joins TRBV28 to TRBJ1-1; D is unclear. Germline CDR1 reads MDHEN; CDR2 reads SYDVKM. The CDR3 sequence is 14 residues long. V shed 2 bases and J shed 5 bases, with 12 bases lying between them.

This clone was seen a single time. This chain links TRBV4-1 with TRBJ2-7; 7 nucleotides agree with TRBD2. V was pared by 3 bases and J by 0 bases, with 11 bases of the junction left unmatched. The germline gives CDR1 MGHRA, CDR2 YSYEKL. The CDR3 consists of 17 residues. The CDR3: CASSQVPWGGSSYEQYF. The CDR3 DNA follows: TGCGCCAGCAGCCAGGTCCCCTGGGGCGGGAGCTCCTACGAGCAGTACTTC.

The rearrangement uses TRBV19 and TRBJ2-6; unclear D gene. The ends were cut back, 1 base at V and 2 bases at J, with 9 bases in the middle. The CDR3 has 16 amino acids. Germline values: CDR1 LNHDA, CDR2 SQIVND (reference sequence). This CDR3 reads CASSIVVTPGANVLTF. The CDR3 region has the DNA TGTGCCAGTAGTATAGTTGTAACACCTGGGGCCAACGTCCTGACTTTC.

The chain carries TRBV19 and TRBJ2-7; 11 bases align to TRBD1. This CDR3 is 15 amino acids long. The ends lost 5 bases at V and 7 bases at J; junction bases unmatched: 10. Germline V gives CDR1 LNHDA, CDR2 SQIVND (reference sequence). CDR3 sequence reads: CASSATGTGGQEQYF. CDR3 coding DNA: TGTGCCAGTAGTGCCACCGGGACAGGGGGGCAGGAGCAGTACTTC.

The V gene is TRBV2, the J gene TRBJ1-2, with no clear D. V was trimmed by 3 bases and J by 7 bases, leaving 12 bases between them. This CDR3 contains 13 residues. Germline V lookup: CDR1 SNHLY, CDR2 FYNNEI. CDR3 DNA sequence: TGTGCCAGCAGTGAGTCATTCAGTGGTGGCTACACCTTC. Its protein is CASSESFSGGYTF.

The V and J genes are TRBV7-8 and TRBJ1-1; D is ambiguous. Germline V gives CDR1 SGHVS, CDR2 FQNEAQ. The CDR3 has 13 residues. Trimming pared 1 base from V and 10 bases from J, leaving 13 bases between. CDR3 amino acids: CASSLVEGGGAFF. In nucleotides, the CDR3 is TGTGCCAGCAGCTTAGTTGAGGGCGGAGGAGCTTTCTTT.

The V call is TRBV5-4, the J call TRBJ2-5, with D perhaps matching TRBD2 (6 bases). The V end was cut by 2 bases, the J end by 5 bases, with 22 bases between. The CDR3 spans 17 residues. Germline V gene sequence: CDR1 SGHNT, CDR2 YYREEE (reference sequence). The CDR3 reads CASSLGWAGRGGETQYF. CDR3 in DNA: TGTGCCAGCAGCTTAGGCTGGGCGGGAAGGGGCGGGGAGACCCAGTACTTC.

The rearrangement links TRBV14 to TRBJ2-1; D is possibly TRBD2 (7 bases). The V and J ends lost 1 base and 9 bases respectively, with 10 bases between them. This CDR3 comprises 13 residues. Germline V gives CDR1 SGHDN, CDR2 FVKESK. CDR3 nucleotide sequence: TGTGCCAGCAGCCAAGGGAGGGGGGGTGAGCAGTTCTTC. It is translated as CASSQGRGGEQFF.

V is TRBV7-9 and J is TRBJ1-4; 7 bases fit TRBD1. CDR1 and CDR2 from the germline V gene are SEHNR and FQNEAQ (reference sequence). With 3 bases clipped from V and 4 bases from J, the junction kept 2 bases outside the gene matches. The CDR3 spans 14 residues. CDR3 nucleotides: TGTGCCAGCAGCTTGACAGGGTATAATGAAAAACTGTTTTTT. This translates into CASSLTGYNEKLFF.

V gene TRBV2 combines with J gene TRBJ2-2; possible D gene TRBD1, 5 bases. Germline V gene lookup returns CDR1 SNHLY and CDR2 FYNNEI. The CDR3 covers 15 residues. Deletions cut 2 bases from V and 3 bases from J, with 10 bases between. CDR3 residues: CASSESRADTGELFF. The CDR3 DNA is TGTGCCAGCAGTGAATCCAGGGCAGACACCGGGGAGCTGTTTTTT.

The chain is built from TRBV27 and TRBJ2-7, with 11 positions matching TRBD1. The germline CDR1 and CDR2 sequences are MNHEY and SMNVEV (reference sequence). V shed 6 bases, J shed 3 bases, and the junction held 4 bases outside the gene matches. This CDR3 has 14 amino acids. This CDR3 reads CASSGTGGIYEQYF. CDR3 in DNA: TGTGCCAGCAGCGGGACAGGGGGTATCTACGAGCAGTACTTC.

The chain has TRBV5-4 and TRBJ2-7, with TRBD2 matching 7 bases. Trimming at V came to 4 bases and at J to 5 bases, leaving 12 bases not matched to a gene. Germline CDR1 SGHNT, CDR2 YYREEE (reference sequence). The CDR3 is made up of 15 amino acids. CDR3 bases: TGTGCCAGCAGCCAGGGCGGGGGTAATTCCCACGAGCAGTACTTC. Amino acids: CASSQGGGNSHEQYF.

V gene TRBV29-1 combines with J gene TRBJ2-3, with a possible D match to TRBD2 (6 bases). The CDR3 contains 13 residues. Per the germline V gene, CDR1 is SQVTM and CDR2 is ANQGSEA. Trimming took off 7 bases at V and 0 bases at J, with 11 bases between the two ends. The chain's CDR3 is CSAIAESTDTQYF. In nucleotides, the CDR3 is TGCAGCGCTATAGCGGAAAGCACAGATACGCAGTATTTT.